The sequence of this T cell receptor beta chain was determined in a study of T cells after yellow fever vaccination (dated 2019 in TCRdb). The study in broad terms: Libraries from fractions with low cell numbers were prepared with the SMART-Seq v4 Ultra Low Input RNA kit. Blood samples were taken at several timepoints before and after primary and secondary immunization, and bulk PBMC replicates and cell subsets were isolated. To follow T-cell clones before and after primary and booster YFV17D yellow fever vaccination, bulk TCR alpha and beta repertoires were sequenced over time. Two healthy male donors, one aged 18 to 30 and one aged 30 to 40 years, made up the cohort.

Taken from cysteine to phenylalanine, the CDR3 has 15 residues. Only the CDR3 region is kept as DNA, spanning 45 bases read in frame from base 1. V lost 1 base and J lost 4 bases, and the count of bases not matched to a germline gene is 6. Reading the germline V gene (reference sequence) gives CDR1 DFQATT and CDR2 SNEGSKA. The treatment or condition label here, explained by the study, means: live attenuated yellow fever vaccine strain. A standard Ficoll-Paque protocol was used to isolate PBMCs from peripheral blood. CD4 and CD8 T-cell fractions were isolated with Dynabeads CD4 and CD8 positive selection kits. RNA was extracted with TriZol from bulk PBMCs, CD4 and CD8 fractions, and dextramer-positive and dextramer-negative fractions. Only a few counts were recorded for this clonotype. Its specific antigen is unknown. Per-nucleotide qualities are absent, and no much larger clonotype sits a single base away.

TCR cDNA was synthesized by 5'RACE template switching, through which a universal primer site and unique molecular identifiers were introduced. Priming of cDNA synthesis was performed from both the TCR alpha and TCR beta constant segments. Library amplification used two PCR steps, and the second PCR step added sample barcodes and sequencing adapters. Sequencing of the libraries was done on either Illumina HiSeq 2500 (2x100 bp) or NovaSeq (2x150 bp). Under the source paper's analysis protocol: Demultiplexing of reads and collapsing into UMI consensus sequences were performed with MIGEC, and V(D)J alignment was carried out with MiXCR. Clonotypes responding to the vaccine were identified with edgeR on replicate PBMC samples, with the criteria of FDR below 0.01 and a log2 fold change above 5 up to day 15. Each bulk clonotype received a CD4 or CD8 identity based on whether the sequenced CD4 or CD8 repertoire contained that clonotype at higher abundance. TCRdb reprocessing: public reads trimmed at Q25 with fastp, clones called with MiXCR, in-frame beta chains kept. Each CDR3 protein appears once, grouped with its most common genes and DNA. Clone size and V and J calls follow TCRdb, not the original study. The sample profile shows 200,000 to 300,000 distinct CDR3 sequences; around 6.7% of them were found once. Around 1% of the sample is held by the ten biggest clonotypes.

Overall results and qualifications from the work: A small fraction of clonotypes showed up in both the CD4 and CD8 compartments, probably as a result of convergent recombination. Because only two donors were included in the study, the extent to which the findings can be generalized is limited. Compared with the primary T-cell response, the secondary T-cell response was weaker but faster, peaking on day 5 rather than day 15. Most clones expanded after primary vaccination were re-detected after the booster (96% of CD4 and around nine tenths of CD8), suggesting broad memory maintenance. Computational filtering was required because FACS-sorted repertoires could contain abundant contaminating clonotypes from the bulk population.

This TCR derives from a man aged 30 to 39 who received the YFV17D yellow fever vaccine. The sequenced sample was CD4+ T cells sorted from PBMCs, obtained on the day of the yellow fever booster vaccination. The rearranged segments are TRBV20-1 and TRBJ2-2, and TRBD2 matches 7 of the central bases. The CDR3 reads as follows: CSARAGGASTGELFF. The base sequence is TGCAGTGCTAGAGCGGGAGGCGCTAGCACCGGGGAGCTGTTTTTT.